One T cell receptor (beta chain) is described in this entry. This entry belongs to a study of cytomegalovirus exposure and HLA in healthy donors. The PCR was carried out with 60 Vbeta primers and 13 Jbeta primers. Libraries were prepared by immunoSEQ multiplex PCR; TCRdb keeps only in-frame clonotypes and omits some of them. The table records roughly 120,000 clones, around 70% of them present only once. Germline V lookup: CDR1 LNHNV, CDR2 YYDKDF (reference sequence). The V segment lost 0 bases and the J segment 10 bases; nucleotides outside the gene matches: 5. There are 14 residues in the CDR3. The J gene is TRBJ2-5, the V gene TRBV15, with TRBD2 matching over 10 bases. Sample: PBMCs. The clonotype originates from a woman aged 40 to 50 in good health and CMV-seropositive. The CDR3 DNA reads as TGTGCCACCAGCAGAGAAAAGCGGGGGGGCCTCCAGTACTTC. Its protein is CATSREKRGGLQYF.